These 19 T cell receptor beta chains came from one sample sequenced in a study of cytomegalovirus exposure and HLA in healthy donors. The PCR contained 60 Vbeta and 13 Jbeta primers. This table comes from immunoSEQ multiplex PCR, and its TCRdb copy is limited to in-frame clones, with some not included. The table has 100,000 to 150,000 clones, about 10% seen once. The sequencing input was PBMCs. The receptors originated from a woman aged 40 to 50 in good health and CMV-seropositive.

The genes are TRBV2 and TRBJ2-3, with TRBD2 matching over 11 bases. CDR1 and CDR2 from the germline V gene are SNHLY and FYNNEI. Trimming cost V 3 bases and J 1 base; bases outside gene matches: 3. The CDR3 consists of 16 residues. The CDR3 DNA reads TGTGCCAGCAGTGATCTAGCGGGGGGCCGCACAGATACGCAGTATTTT. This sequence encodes CASSDLAGGRTDTQYF.

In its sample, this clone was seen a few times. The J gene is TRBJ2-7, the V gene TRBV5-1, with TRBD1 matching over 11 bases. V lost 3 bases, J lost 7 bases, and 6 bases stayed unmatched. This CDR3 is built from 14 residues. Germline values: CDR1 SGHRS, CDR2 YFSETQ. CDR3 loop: CASSSGQGAREQYF. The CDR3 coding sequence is TGCGCCAGCAGCTCAGGACAGGGGGCTCGGGAGCAGTACTTC.

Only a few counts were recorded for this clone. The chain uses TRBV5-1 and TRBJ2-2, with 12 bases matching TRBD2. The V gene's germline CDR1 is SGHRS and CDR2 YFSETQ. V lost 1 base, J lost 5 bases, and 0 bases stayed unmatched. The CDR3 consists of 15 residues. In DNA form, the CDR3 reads TGCGCCAGCAGCTTGACTAGCGGGGGGACCGGGGAGCTGTTTTTT. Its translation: CASSLTSGGTGELFF.

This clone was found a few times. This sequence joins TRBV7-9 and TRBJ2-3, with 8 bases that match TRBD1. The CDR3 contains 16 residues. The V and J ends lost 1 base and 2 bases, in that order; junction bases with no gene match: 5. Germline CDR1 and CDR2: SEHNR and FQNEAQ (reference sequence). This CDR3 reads CASSLGGQGPTDTQYF. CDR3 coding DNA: TGTGCCAGCAGCTTAGGAGGACAGGGTCCCACAGATACGCAGTATTTT. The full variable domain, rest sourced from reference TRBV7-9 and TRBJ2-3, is DTGVSQNPRHKITKRGQNVTFRCDPISEHNRLYWYRQTLGQGPEFLTYFQNEAQLEKSRLLSDRFSAERPKGSFSTLEIQRTEQGDSAMYLCASSLGGQGPTDTQYFGPGTRLTVL.

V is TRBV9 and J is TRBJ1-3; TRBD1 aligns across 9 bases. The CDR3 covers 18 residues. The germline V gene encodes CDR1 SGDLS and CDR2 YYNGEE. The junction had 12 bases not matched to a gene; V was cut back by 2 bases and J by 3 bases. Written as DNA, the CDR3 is TGTGCCAGCAGCGTCAGCCCTACTCCGGGACAGGGTGGAAACACCATATATTTT. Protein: CASSVSPTPGQGGNTIYF.

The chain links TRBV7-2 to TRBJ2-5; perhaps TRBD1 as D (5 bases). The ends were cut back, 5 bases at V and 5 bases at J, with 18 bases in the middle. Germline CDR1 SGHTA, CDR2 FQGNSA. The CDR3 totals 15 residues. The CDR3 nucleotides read TGTGCCAGCAGCGATAGGGGCAGGGTTGGGGAGACCCAGTACTTC. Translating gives CASSDRGRVGETQYF.

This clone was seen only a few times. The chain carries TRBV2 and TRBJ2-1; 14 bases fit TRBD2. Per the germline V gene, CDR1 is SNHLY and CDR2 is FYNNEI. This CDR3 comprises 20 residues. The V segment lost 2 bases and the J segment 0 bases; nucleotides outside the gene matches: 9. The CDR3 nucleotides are TGTGCCAGCAGTGAAAGGTACTGGACTAGCGGGGGGAGCTCCTACAATGAGCAGTTCTTC. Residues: CASSERYWTSGGSSYNEQFF.

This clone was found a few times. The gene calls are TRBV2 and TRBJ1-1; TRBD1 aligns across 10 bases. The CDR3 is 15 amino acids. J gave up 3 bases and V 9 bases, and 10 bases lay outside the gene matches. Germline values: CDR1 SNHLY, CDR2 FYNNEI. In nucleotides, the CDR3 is TGTGCCAGGGAGGGGACAGGGGATCAGGACACTGAAGCTTTCTTT. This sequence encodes CAREGTGDQDTEAFF. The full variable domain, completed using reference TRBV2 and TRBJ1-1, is EPEVTQTPSHQVTQMGQEVILRCVPISNHLYFYWYRQILGQKVEFLVSFYNNEISEKSEIFDDQFSVERPDGSNFTLKIRSTKLEDSAMYFCAREGTGDQDTEAFFGQGTRLTVV.

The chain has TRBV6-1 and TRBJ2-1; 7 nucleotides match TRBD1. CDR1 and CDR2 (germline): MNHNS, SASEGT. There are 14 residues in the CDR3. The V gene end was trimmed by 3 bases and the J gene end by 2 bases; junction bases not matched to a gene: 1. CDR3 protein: CASSEDRTYNEQFF. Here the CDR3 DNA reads TGTGCCAGCAGTGAGGACAGGACCTACAATGAGCAGTTCTTC.

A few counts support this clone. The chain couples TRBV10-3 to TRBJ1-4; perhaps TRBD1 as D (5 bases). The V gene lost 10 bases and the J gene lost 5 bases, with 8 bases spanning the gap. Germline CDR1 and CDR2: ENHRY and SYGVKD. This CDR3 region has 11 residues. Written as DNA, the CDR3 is TGTGCCACGGGGGAAAATGAAAAACTGTTTTTT. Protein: CATGENEKLFF.

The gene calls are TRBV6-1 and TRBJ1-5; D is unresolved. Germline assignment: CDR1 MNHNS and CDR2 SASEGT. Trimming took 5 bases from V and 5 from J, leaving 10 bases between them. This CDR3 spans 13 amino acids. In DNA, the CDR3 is TGTGCCAGCAGTCCTACCACTCATCAGCCCCAGCATTTT. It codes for CASSPTTHQPQHF.

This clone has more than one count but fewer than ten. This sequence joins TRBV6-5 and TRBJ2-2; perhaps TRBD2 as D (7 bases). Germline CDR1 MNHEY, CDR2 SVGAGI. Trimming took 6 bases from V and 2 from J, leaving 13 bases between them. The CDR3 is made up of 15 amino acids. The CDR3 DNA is TGTGCCAGCAGCACTCGGGGGGCTAACACCGGGGAGCTGTTTTTT. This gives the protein CASSTRGANTGELFF.

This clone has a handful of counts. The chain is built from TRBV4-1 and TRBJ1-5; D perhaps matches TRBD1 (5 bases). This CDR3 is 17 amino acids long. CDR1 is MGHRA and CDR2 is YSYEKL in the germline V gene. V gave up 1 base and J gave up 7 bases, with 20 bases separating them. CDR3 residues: CASSQANRDLRFQPQHF. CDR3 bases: TGCGCCAGCAGCCAAGCCAACCGGGACTTAAGGTTCCAGCCCCAGCATTTT.

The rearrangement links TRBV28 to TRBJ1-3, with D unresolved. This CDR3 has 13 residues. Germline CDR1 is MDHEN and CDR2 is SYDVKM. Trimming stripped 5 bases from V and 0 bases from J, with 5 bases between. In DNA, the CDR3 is TGTGCCAGCAGTGGGCCCTCTGGAAACACCATATATTTT. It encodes CASSGPSGNTIYF.

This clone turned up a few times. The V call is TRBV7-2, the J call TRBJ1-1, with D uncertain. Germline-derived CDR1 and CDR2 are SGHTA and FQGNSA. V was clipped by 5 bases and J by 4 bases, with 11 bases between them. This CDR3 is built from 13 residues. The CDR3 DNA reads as TGTGCCAGCAGCCCGGGGTGGGGCACTGAAGCTTTCTTT. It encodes CASSPGWGTEAFF.

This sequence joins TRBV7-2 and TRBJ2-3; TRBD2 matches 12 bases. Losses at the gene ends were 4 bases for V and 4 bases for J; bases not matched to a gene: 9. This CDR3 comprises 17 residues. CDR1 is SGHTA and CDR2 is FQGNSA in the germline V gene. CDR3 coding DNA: TGTGCCAGCAGCTCCCTAGCGGGGGGGCCGGGCGCAGATACGCAGTATTTT. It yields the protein CASSSLAGGPGADTQYF.

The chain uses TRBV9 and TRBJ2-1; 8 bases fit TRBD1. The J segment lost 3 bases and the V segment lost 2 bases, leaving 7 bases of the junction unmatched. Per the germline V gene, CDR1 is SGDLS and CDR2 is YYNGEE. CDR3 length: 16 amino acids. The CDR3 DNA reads TGTGCCAGCAGCGTCTCACCAGGGGGCCTCTACAATGAGCAGTTCTTC. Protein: CASSVSPGGLYNEQFF.

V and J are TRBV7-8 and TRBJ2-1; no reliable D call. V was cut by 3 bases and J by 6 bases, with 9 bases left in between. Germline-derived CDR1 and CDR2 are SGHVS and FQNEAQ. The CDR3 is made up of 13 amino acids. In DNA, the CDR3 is TGTGCCAGCAGCTTTAGAACTCTCAATGAGCAGTTCTTC. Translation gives CASSFRTLNEQFF. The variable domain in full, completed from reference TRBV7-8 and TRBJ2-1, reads GAGVSQSPRYKVAKRGQDVALRCDPISGHVSLFWYQQALGQGPEFLTYFQNEAQLDKSGLPSDRFFAERPEGSVSTLKIQRTQQEDSAVYLCASSFRTLNEQFFGPGTRLTVL.

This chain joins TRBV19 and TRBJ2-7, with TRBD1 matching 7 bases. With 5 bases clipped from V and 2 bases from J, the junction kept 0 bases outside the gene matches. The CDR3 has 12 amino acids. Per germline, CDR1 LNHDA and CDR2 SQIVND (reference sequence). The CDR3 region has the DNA TGTGCCAGTAGTCAGGGGGCCTACGAGCAGTACTTC. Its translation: CASSQGAYEQYF.